Below, one T cell receptor (beta chain) is given with its context. The target of this receptor is not known. There are no base qualities to consult, and no much larger clone falls within one base. From a lookup of the germline V gene, CDR1 and CDR2 are SGHRS and YFSETQ. There are 16 amino acids in the CDR3, from cysteine to phenylalanine inclusive. The retained sequence is limited to the CDR3, 48 bases, with the frame set at the first base. For this chain, trimming is 2 bases at the V end and 5 bases at the J end, and the number of junction bases without a gene match is 6. The data derive from a study of T cell responses to AZD1222 COVID-19 vaccine (dated by TCRdb to about 2021). Describing the broader study: TCR sequencing was performed for approximately 240 trial participants, of whom 207 were given two doses of AZD1222 and around 25 were given two doses of MenACWY control vaccine. Enrollment into the trials was organized by age into subgroups of 18-55, 56-69 and 70-plus years, and those subgroups contained about 160, 30 and 59 TCR-sequenced participants, respectively.

The CDR3 regions of human TCRbeta chains were analyzed by immunosequencing. Per the source publication's procedure: TCRs in the repertoires were matched against a reference library of SARS-CoV-2-specific TCRs that had been generated with the MIRA antigen-specificity platform. Breadth was defined as the fraction of unique TCRs that were SARS-CoV-2-associated, and depth was defined as the fraction of total T cells that were SARS-CoV-2-associated. Using the MIRA data, each spike-specific TCR was assigned both to the spike region to which the TCR was reactive and to a CD4 or CD8 class. Log10-transformed breadth and depth values were compared by one-way ANOVA with Sidak's multiple comparisons tests. TCRdb obtained this table from immuneACCESS and retained in-frame rearrangements with V and J assigned. These tables miss some clones; where compared with another copy, unresolved V genes account for less than half of the shortfall, and the remainder is unexplained. V and J calls and clone size follow that table, whereas D and trimming were derived from the DNA. The sample profile shows around 100,000 clones; about 85% of them were found once. About 2.5% of the sample is taken by the ten largest.

Sample time point, as interpreted from the label and publication: about 28 days (+/-7) after the second vaccine dose. AZD1222 recipients with second doses at about 4 weeks or about 12 weeks were pooled, because spike-specific TCR depth and breadth did not differ between schedules. Samples from vaccinated people were obtained from the UK trials COV001 and COV002, which included a single-blind randomized controlled phase 2/3 trial of AZD1222 (ChAdOx1 nCoV-19) in healthy adults. For TCRbeta chain sequencing, PBMC samples from trial participants were taken at day 0 and at day 28 after the second dose. General conclusions and limits of the study: Vaccine-associated CD4 TCRs spanned the whole spike protein, with dominant responses in regions 160-218 and 743-854. After two AZD1222 doses, both the breadth and the depth of spike-specific TCRs were significantly higher than at day 0 and than in MenACWY recipients. Reportedly, close to half of the unique spike-specific TCRs recognized epitopes lying outside the regions that are mutated in the B.1.351 and B.1.1.7 variants. Conclusions about previously exposed vaccinees were limited because only six AZD1222 recipients were SARS-CoV-2 seropositive at baseline. Participants were mostly white British and included more females than males, and it was suggested by the authors that clonal diversity may have been underestimated. No day 14 peak-response samples were available, so repertoires were characterized only after the peak T cell response. In the small 56-69-year group, the increase in depth fell short of significance, most likely because of low power.

The chain links TRBV5-1 with TRBJ2-3; TRBD2 lines up with 12 middle nucleotides. This TCR was recovered from an adult who received the AZD1222 COVID-19 vaccine. Sequencing was performed on peripheral blood, taken 28 days after the second AZD1222 dose. The sequenced DNA: TGCGCCAGCAGCTTACAACTAGCGGGAGGCGAAGATACGCAGTATTTT. This gives the protein CASSLQLAGGEDTQYF.